The 14 T cell receptor beta chains below were found in one sample sequenced in a study of siplizumab effects on memory and regulatory T cells. Repertoires were generated with immunoSEQ multiplex PCR, while TCRdb's copy carries only in-frame clones and drops some. The sample carries roughly 97,000 clones, over 90% recorded once. Source material: Tregs sorted from blood. All receptors derive from a human donor in good health.

The V call is TRBV15, the J call TRBJ2-7; D not resolved. The germline gives CDR1 LNHNV, CDR2 YYDKDF (reference sequence). V was clipped by 0 bases and J by 0 bases, with 6 bases between them. CDR3 length: 14 amino acids. CDR3 nucleotides: TGTGCCACCAGCAGAGACCCCAGCTCCTACGAGCAGTACTTC. This sequence encodes CATSRDPSSYEQYF.

This chain connects TRBV5-1 to TRBJ1-2, with D hard to call. This CDR3 has 13 residues. The germline gives CDR1 SGHRS, CDR2 YFSETQ. The V end was cut by 4 bases, the J end by 8 bases, with 15 bases between. The CDR3 nucleotides are TGCGCCAGCAGCCCGTGGGGTTCTGAGGGCTACACCTTC. Its protein product is CASSPWGSEGYTF.

This clone came up once. The chain recombines TRBV30 with TRBJ2-7; D call uncertain. In germline, CDR1 is GTSNPN, CDR2 SVGIG (reference sequence). The CDR3 covers 14 residues. The V gene lost 0 bases and the J gene lost 2 bases, with 11 bases spanning the gap. CDR3 loop: CAWSVFPETYEQYF. The CDR3 DNA reads TGTGCCTGGAGTGTATTTCCAGAGACCTACGAGCAGTACTTC.

The chain couples TRBV29-1 to TRBJ1-4; 7 bases are a match to TRBD1. The trim removed 2 bases at V and 7 bases at J, leaving 4 bases unmatched. This CDR3 contains 13 residues. The germline CDR1 and CDR2 sequences are SQVTM and ANQGSEA. The DNA of the CDR3 is TGCAGCGTTGAACGGACAGGAACTGAAAAACTGTTTTTT. It is translated as CSVERTGTEKLFF.

V gene TRBV5-1 combines with J gene TRBJ2-5; 8 nucleotides match TRBD2. The germline gives CDR1 SGHRS, CDR2 YFSETQ. CDR3 length equals 15 residues. After removal of 0 bases from V and 5 bases from J, the junction contained 6 bases not matched to a gene. The CDR3, as DNA: TGCGCCAGCAGCTTGGCCTGGGTAGCGGGGGAGACCCAGTACTTC. It codes for CASSLAWVAGETQYF.

This clone was recorded only once. In nucleotides, the CDR3 is TGCGCCAGCAGCCATAGACTAGCGGGGGTGGCCGGTGAGCAGTTCTTC. This codes for CASSHRLAGVAGEQFF. J is TRBJ2-1 and V is TRBV4-1, with 12 bases lining up with TRBD2. Germline trimming cut 3 bases from V and 9 bases from J; bases unmatched to any gene: 9. CDR1 and CDR2 from the germline V gene are MGHRA and YSYEKL. This CDR3 spans 16 amino acids.

V and J are TRBV27 and TRBJ2-3; D unresolved. In germline, CDR1 is MNHEY, CDR2 SMNVEV (reference sequence). The germline V and J ends were trimmed by 0 bases and 2 bases, with 15 bases remaining between them. This CDR3 region has 17 residues. The CDR3 is CASSLSPGNRATDTQYF. The CDR3 DNA follows: TGTGCCAGCAGTTTATCCCCAGGCAACCGCGCCACAGATACGCAGTATTTT.

The chain combines TRBV7-9 with TRBJ1-2; 8 bases match TRBD1. CDR1 is SEHNR, CDR2 FQNEAQ, per germline (reference sequence). This CDR3 is built from 14 residues. Trimming at V came to 7 bases and at J to 4 bases, leaving 8 bases not matched to a gene. Written as DNA, the CDR3 is TGTGCCAGCACCTTTGACAGGGGAGGCTATGGCTACACCTTC. This translates into CASTFDRGGYGYTF.

This chain joins TRBV9 and TRBJ2-5; D remains unclear. With 2 bases removed from V and 5 bases from J, the gap between germline ends came to 19 bases. Per the germline V gene, CDR1 is SGDLS and CDR2 is YYNGEE. The CDR3 is 16 residues long. This CDR3 reads CASSVFPFEERETQYF. The CDR3 DNA reads TGTGCCAGCAGCGTGTTCCCCTTTGAGGAGAGGGAGACCCAGTACTTC.

This rearrangement joins TRBV19 to TRBJ2-7; no definite D call. CDR3 size: 13 residues. V lost 1 base and J lost 4, with 8 bases in between. Germline CDR1 reads LNHDA; CDR2 reads SQIVND (reference sequence). DNA of the CDR3: TGTGCCAGTAGTATAGGGCCGCCATACGAGCAGTACTTC. This sequence encodes CASSIGPPYEQYF.

The J gene is TRBJ1-2, the V gene TRBV7-2; TRBD1 matches at 7 bases. V shed 2 bases, J shed 4 bases, and the junction held 7 bases outside the gene matches. CDR3 length equals 15 residues. The V gene's germline CDR1 is SGHTA and CDR2 FQGNSA. CDR3: CASSLTQTGIYGYTF. CDR3 bases: TGTGCCAGCAGCTTAACCCAGACAGGGATCTATGGCTACACCTTC. Full variable domain (outside the CDR3, taken from reference TRBV7-2 and TRBJ1-2): GAGVSQSPSNKVTEKGKDVELRCDPISGHTALYWYRQSLGQGLEFLIYFQGNSAPDKSGLPSDRFSAERTGGSVSTLTIQRTQQEDSAVYLCASSLTQTGIYGYTFGSGTRLTVV.

The V and J genes are TRBV6-6 and TRBJ1-2; 10 nucleotides match TRBD1. This CDR3 contains 16 residues. Germline CDR1 reads MNHNY; CDR2 reads SVGAGI (reference sequence). V lost 2 bases, J lost 5 bases, and 8 bases stayed unmatched. This CDR3 reads CASSYRGQGPGYGYTF. DNA of the CDR3: TGTGCCAGCAGTTACCGGGGACAGGGGCCTGGTTATGGCTACACCTTC.

The chain couples TRBV27 to TRBJ1-1, with D possibly matching TRBD1 (5 bases). V was trimmed by 3 bases and J by 6 bases, leaving 17 bases between them. The CDR3 is made up of 15 amino acids. Per the germline V gene, CDR1 is MNHEY and CDR2 is SMNVEV (reference sequence). The CDR3 loop is CASSFRIRDRAEAFF. For the CDR3, the DNA is TGTGCCAGCAGTTTTCGGATCAGGGATCGAGCTGAAGCTTTCTTT.

CDR3 loop: CASSLFLNTEAFF. The CDR3 bases are TGTGCCAGTAGCCTCTTCTTGAACACTGAAGCTTTCTTT. The chain uses TRBV19 and TRBJ1-1; D call uncertain. This CDR3 is built from 13 residues. Germline V gene lookup returns CDR1 LNHDA and CDR2 SQIVND (reference sequence). V was pared by 6 bases and J by 0 bases, with 8 bases between.